Listed below are T cell receptor beta chains from one sample, sequenced in a study of graft-versus-host responses after intestinal transplantation. For these TCRs, the target antigens are not known. Clones were read by immunoSEQ multiplex PCR, and TCRdb kept only the in-frame ones, dropping some. The sample consists of about 98,000 clones, roughly four fifths of them appearing once. The starting material was unstimulated CD8+ T cells sorted from spleen or lymph node cells, obtained before intestinal transplant. All receptors derive from a human donor who received an intestinal transplant. Each CDR3 is given with its conserved first and last residue. D genes are given only for firm matches. Some rows have no size entry. The others give once, few or many, or a class for an expanded clone.

TRBV7-6	TRBJ2-2	TRBD1	NA	TGTGCCAGCAGCTTATTTCCGGGACAGGGGGAGGGGGAGCTGTTTTTT	CASSLFPGQGEGELFF
TRBV13	TRBJ1-2	NA	NA	TGTGCCAGCAGCTTAGCTCAGGTGAACTATGGCTACACCTTC	CASSLAQVNYGYTF
TRBV27	TRBJ1-5	TRBD1	once	TGTGCCAGCAGTTTAGGGACAGGAGGGCGTCAGCCCCAGCATTTT	CASSLGTGGRQPQHF
TRBV2	TRBJ2-1	TRBD2	NA	TGTGCCAGCAGTGAATTTGGGGGACTAGCTGCAAACAATGAGCAGTTCTTC	CASSEFGGLAANNEQFF
TRBV6-5	TRBJ2-1	NA	NA	TGTGCCAGCACCTTTTCCGGGACGGTGAACAATGAGCAGTTCTTC	CASTFSGTVNNEQFF
TRBV13	TRBJ2-3	NA	NA	TGTGCCAGCAGCCCCCGGGACTTTCGAAGGACAGATACGCAGTATTTT	CASSPRDFRRTDTQYF
TRBV2	TRBJ1-1	NA	NA	TGTGCCAGCAGTGTGGGAAACACTGAAGCTTTCTTT	CASSVGNTEAFF
TRBV9	TRBJ2-7	TRBD1	NA	TGTGCCAGCAGCGTAGCTGGACAGGGGTACGAGCAGTACTTC	CASSVAGQGYEQYF
TRBV9	TRBJ2-1	NA	NA	TGTGCCAGCAGCGTAGAATCCTACAATGAGCAGTTCTTC	CASSVESYNEQFF
TRBV6-5	TRBJ1-5	NA	NA	TGTGCCAGCAGTTGGGGACCCAATCAGCCCCAGCATTTT	CASSWGPNQPQHF
TRBV7-6	TRBJ1-6	NA	NA	TGTGCCAGCAGCTTAGCTTCCAGCACAGAATATAATTCACCCCTCCACTTT	CASSLASSTEYNSPLHF
TRBV28	TRBJ2-1	TRBD2	NA	TGTGCCAGCAGTTTGCGGGGTGGGCTAGCGGGGAACAATGAGCAGTTCTTC	CASSLRGGLAGNNEQFF
TRBV5-3	TRBJ2-1	TRBD2	few	TGTGCCAGAAGCTCTAGCGGGAGCTCCTACAATGAGCAGTTCTTC	CARSSSGSSYNEQFF
TRBV5-4	TRBJ2-1	NA	NA	TGTGCCAGCAGGCTGAGCTCCTACAATGAGCAGTTCTTC	CASRLSSYNEQFF
TRBV7-9	TRBJ2-6	NA	NA	TGTGCCAGCAGCCACCCCTTGCGAATTAGGAGGAGGGCCAACGTCCTGACTTTC	CASSHPLRIRRRANVLTF
TRBV6-5	TRBJ2-2	TRBD2	NA	TGTGCCAGCAGTTACAACACGGGGGGCACCGGGGAGCTGTTTTTT	CASSYNTGGTGELFF
TRBV11-2	TRBJ1-5	TRBD1	NA	TGTGCCAGCAGCCCCGGGACAGGGGAAGATCAGCCCCAGCATTTT	CASSPGTGEDQPQHF
TRBV28	TRBJ1-5	TRBD1	NA	TGTGCCAGCAGTCCGACAGGGGGCCTGCCCCAGCATTTT	CASSPTGGLPQHF
TRBV30	TRBJ2-7	NA	NA	TGTGCCTGGAGTGTAGGGGGCTACGAGCAGTACTTC	CAWSVGGYEQYF
TRBV19	TRBJ2-3	NA	NA	TGTGCCAGTAGTATATCCCGGGAGACAGATACGCAGTATTTT	CASSISRETDTQYF
TRBV27	TRBJ2-6	NA	NA	TGTGCCAGCAGTTTTGGGGGAACGCTCTCTGGGGCCAACGTCCTGACTTTC	CASSFGGTLSGANVLTF
TRBV10-1	TRBJ2-7	TRBD1	NA	TGCGCCAGCAGTGATTCCCTGACCGGGACAGGTACATACGAGCAGTACTTC	CASSDSLTGTGTYEQYF
TRBV28	TRBJ2-7	NA	NA	TGTGCCAGCAGTTTATCCCATCGCACGGACGAGCAGTACTTC	CASSLSHRTDEQYF
TRBV27	TRBJ1-1	NA	NA	TGTGCCAGCACGTTACAGGGAGGAGGCACTGAAGCTTTCTTT	CASTLQGGGTEAFF
TRBV5-1	TRBJ2-1	NA	NA	TGCGCCAGCAGCCCAGAGGTCGGAGGGGACAATGAGCAGTTCTTC	CASSPEVGGDNEQFF
TRBV4-1	TRBJ2-5	NA	NA	TGCGCCAGCAGCCCCGGGCCCGACAGTCAAGAGACCCAGTACTTC	CASSPGPDSQETQYF
TRBV6-1	TRBJ2-7	NA	few	TGTGCCAGCAGCCCCTCCTCCTACGAGCAGTACTTC	CASSPSSYEQYF
TRBV4-2	TRBJ2-7	NA	NA	TGTGCCAGCAGCCAAGCATCAGTAAGCCTGAAACCCTACGAGCAGTACTTC	CASSQASVSLKPYEQYF
TRBV27	TRBJ2-7	NA	NA	TGTGCCAGCAGTTTCCGGGCGTTCTCCTACGAGCAGTACTTC	CASSFRAFSYEQYF
TRBV6-5	TRBJ2-1	NA	once	TGTGCCAGCAGTTACTCCGGGACGCACAATGAGCAGTTCTTC	CASSYSGTHNEQFF
TRBV29-1	TRBJ1-1	NA	NA	TGCAGCGTTGAAGGTAGGGGTGAAGCTTTCTTT	CSVEGRGEAFF
TRBV13	TRBJ2-5	NA	NA	TGTGCCAGCAGCTCGACTTACAGATCCCAGTACTTC	CASSSTYRSQYF
TRBV6-5	TRBJ1-4	NA	once	TGTGCCAGCAGTTACCGGGAAAAACTGTTTTTT	CASSYREKLFF
TRBV9	TRBJ2-5	TRBD2	NA	TGTGCCAGCAGCTTCGGACTAGCGGGAGGAGAGACCCAGTACTTC	CASSFGLAGGETQYF
TRBV5-1	TRBJ1-5	TRBD1	NA	TGCGCCAGCAGTGACGGGACAGGGGGTCAGCCCCAGCATTTT	CASSDGTGGQPQHF
TRBV11-2	TRBJ2-3	TRBD2	NA	TGTGCCAGCAGCTTGGGCGGGAGGGCCACGGATACGCAGTATTTT	CASSLGGRATDTQYF
TRBV7-3	TRBJ2-7	TRBD2	once	TGTGCCAGCAGCATCCGACTAGCGGGGGACAGCTCCTACGAGCAGTACTTC	CASSIRLAGDSSYEQYF
TRBV7-9	TRBJ2-5	NA	NA	TGTGCCAGCAGCTTAGAGGACCCATTAGTGGAAGAGACCCAGTACTTC	CASSLEDPLVEETQYF
TRBV4-2	TRBJ2-3	TRBD2	NA	TGTGCCAGCAGCCAAGATTCGCGGGGGAGCACAGATACGCAGTATTTT	CASSQDSRGSTDTQYF
TRBV4-1	TRBJ2-3	TRBD1	NA	TGCGCCAGCAGCCACCCCCGGACAGGCTCCACAGATACGCAGTATTTT	CASSHPRTGSTDTQYF
TRBV21-1	TRBJ1-5	NA	few	TGTGCCAGCAGCAATGACAGGAGCCAGAATCAGCCCCAGCATTTT	CASSNDRSQNQPQHF
TRBV6-5	TRBJ2-7	NA	NA	TGTGCCAGCAGTTTTTCAGGAGGGGGCTACGAGCAGTACTTC	CASSFSGGGYEQYF
TRBV2	TRBJ2-3	NA	NA	TGTGCCAGCAGTACGGAGGCCCAGTTCGGCCGGAGCACAGATACGCAGTATTTT	CASSTEAQFGRSTDTQYF
TRBV6-5	TRBJ2-2	NA	NA	TGTGCCAGTCAAGGGAGGTCCACCGGGGAGCTGTTTTTT	CASQGRSTGELFF
TRBV7-9	TRBJ1-6	NA	NA	TGTGCCAGCAGCTTAGAGAGGAGCTCCTATAATTCACCCCTCCACTTT	CASSLERSSYNSPLHF
TRBV10-3	TRBJ1-6	NA	NA	TGTGCCATCACGGAGGACAGCGATAATTCACCCCTCCACTTT	CAITEDSDNSPLHF